This T cell receptor beta chain originates from a study of T cells expressing NK-cell markers. TCRdb reanalyzed the 5' RACE reads, giving one entry per CDR3 protein sequence and no DNA. The sample totals approximately 440,000 distinct CDR3 sequences; its top ten clones hold approximately 1.4%. CDR3 length: 14 amino acids. Germline assignment: CDR1 LNHNV and CDR2 YYDKDF (reference sequence). Sequencing was carried out using blood T cells: a sorted CD56 or NKG2C T cell subset, CD4+ or CD8+ T cells, or bulk PBMC T cells (not recorded which). The J gene is TRBJ2-1, the V gene TRBV15; as DNA is missing, the TRBD1 call by TCRdb cannot be tested. The clonotype was recovered from a woman between 45 and 60 years old in good health. CDR3: CATSTDRGRNEQFF.